This T cell receptor (beta chain) stems from a study of T-cell reconstitution after alpha-beta-depleted transplantation in children. Unique molecular identifiers were incorporated during preparation of the TCRbeta library. TCRdb analysed the PCR reads with MiXCR anew, one entry per CDR3 protein. The data contain 500,000 to 600,000 distinct CDR3 sequences, over 20% of them singletons. In this sample, this clonotype turned up many times. This CDR3 spans 15 amino acids. The germline CDR1 and CDR2 sequences are SGHRS and YFSETQ. V dropped 5 bases and J dropped 4; count of bases not matched to a gene: 4. The V and J genes are TRBV5-1 and TRBJ2-5, with 14 nucleotides matching TRBD2. The sample here was PBMCs, taken before TCRalphabeta/CD19-depleted stem cell transplant. The TCR originated in a boy in the first two years of life with Wiskott-Aldrich syndrome, due to receive a stem cell transplant. The CDR3 region has the DNA TGCGCCAGCAGTTCCGGACTAGCGGGAGGAGAGACCCAGTACTTC. Translating gives CASSSGLAGGETQYF.